This T cell receptor (beta chain) emerged from a study of blood T cells in healthy people across ages. This clonotype was recorded at least ten times. Its cognate antigen is unknown. Notes on the study in general: Investigators treated diversity estimates from one million T cells as underestimates.

The CDR3 totals 14 residues. V shed 3 bases and J shed 2 bases, with 8 bases lying between them. Using a J-beta primer mix together with a sample-barcoded 5' primer, a second PCR was run for roughly 6 to 12 cycles. TCRdb redid the calling of the 5' RACE reads with MiXCR, one entry per CDR3 protein. Found here are more than 1,000,000 distinct CDR3 sequences, approximately 26% of them singletons; the top ten hold 0.65% to 0.75%. The sample was also reused in another study, on T cells of mothers and their children. That source notes: The study recruited three healthy Caucasian mothers and their six children as donors. Related mother-child pairs showed slightly higher but non-significant overlap than unrelated pairs.

Sequencing was performed on blood. This rearrangement joins TRBV12-3 or TRBV12-4 to TRBJ1-5; D is undetermined. This receptor was identified in a girl aged 2 to 10 in good health. CDR3 protein: CASSFIGGNQPQHF. In nucleotides, the CDR3 is TGTGCCAGCAGTTTCATTGGAGGCAATCAGCCCCAGCATTTT.